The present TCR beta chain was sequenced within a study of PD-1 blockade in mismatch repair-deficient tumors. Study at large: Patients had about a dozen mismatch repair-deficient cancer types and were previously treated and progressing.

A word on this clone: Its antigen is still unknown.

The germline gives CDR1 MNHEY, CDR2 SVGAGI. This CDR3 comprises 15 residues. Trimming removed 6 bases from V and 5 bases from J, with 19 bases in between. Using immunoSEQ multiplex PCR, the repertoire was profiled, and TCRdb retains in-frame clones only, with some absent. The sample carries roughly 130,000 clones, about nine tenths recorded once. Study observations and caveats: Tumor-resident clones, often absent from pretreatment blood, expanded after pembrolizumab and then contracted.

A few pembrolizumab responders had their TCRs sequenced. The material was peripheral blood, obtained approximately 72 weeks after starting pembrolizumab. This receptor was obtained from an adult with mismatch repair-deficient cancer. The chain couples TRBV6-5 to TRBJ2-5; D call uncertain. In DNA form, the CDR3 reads TGTGCCAGCAGCCCGGGCGGCGAATTGAAGGAGACCCAGTACTTC. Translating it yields CASSPGGELKETQYF.